A single sample is the source of the 25 T cell receptor beta chains below, sequenced in a study of blood T cell repertoires in COVID-19. TCRdb's copy holds only in-frame clones and misses some; the assay was immunoSEQ multiplex PCR. The repertoire holds hundreds of thousands of clones, 65% to 90% seen once, with around 14% in the top ten. The sample was peripheral blood. The receptors were sampled from a woman in her seventies with COVID-19, enrolled during active disease.

The chain couples TRBV5-4 to TRBJ2-2; D is possibly TRBD2 (6 bases). CDR3 length: 15 amino acids. The V and J ends lost 2 bases and 0 bases respectively, with 8 bases between them. CDR1 and CDR2 from the germline V gene are SGHNT and YYREEE (reference sequence). CDR3 sequence reads: CASSLGGANTGELFF. The CDR3 coding sequence is TGTGCCAGCAGCTTAGGAGGGGCGAACACCGGGGAGCTGTTTTTT.

The DNA of the CDR3 is TGTGCCAGTAGTGATGACAGCTTCTATGGCTACACCTTC. Translating it yields CASSDDSFYGYTF. The chain uses TRBV19 and TRBJ1-2; D may be TRBD1 (5 bases). Germline lookup yields CDR1 LNHDA and CDR2 SQIVND (reference sequence). V was shortened by 5 bases and J by 4 bases, with 11 bases between the two germline ends. CDR3 size: 13 residues.

Note on this clone: Other DNA sequences of this sample code for an identical CDR3. The genes are TRBV27 and TRBJ1-3, with D hard to call. V lost 0 bases and J lost 0, with 6 bases in between. Germline V gene data show CDR1 as MNHEY and CDR2 as SMNVEV (reference sequence). The CDR3 is 15 residues long. The CDR3 protein is CASSLSGSSGNTIYF. CDR3 bases: TGTGCCAGCAGTTTATCAGGGAGCTCTGGAAACACCATATATTTT.

This clone was detected once. The CDR3 DNA reads as TGTGCCAGCAGCTTAGTGGATGCGGGGGGAGGAGGCTACACCTTC. This gives the protein CASSLVDAGGGGYTF. The chain combines TRBV7-2 with TRBJ1-2, with a possible D match to TRBD1 (5 bases). The CDR3 sequence is 15 residues long. The germline V gene has CDR1 SGHTA and CDR2 FQGNSA. V lost 1 base and J lost 8, with 17 bases in between.

The chain couples TRBV2 to TRBJ1-1; 8 bases line up with TRBD1. The CDR3 contains 13 residues. The ends lost 4 bases at V and 4 bases at J; junction bases unmatched: 2. The germline V gene encodes CDR1 SNHLY and CDR2 FYNNEI. The chain's CDR3 is CASSAGGGTEAFF. CDR3 bases: TGTGCCAGCAGTGCAGGGGGCGGCACTGAAGCTTTCTTT.

The chain employs TRBV28 and TRBJ1-5; D not certain. Germline-derived CDR1 and CDR2 are MDHEN and SYDVKM. CDR3 length equals 12 residues. Trimming removed 6 bases at V and 4 bases at J, with 7 bases between. The CDR3 nucleotides are TGTGCCAGCAGGTGGGAGAATCAGCCCCAGCATTTT. This encodes CASRWENQPQHF.

V gene TRBV28 combines with J gene TRBJ1-4; 9 positions agree with TRBD1. Germline values: CDR1 MDHEN, CDR2 SYDVKM. V dropped 10 bases and J dropped 2; count of bases not matched to a gene: 11. CDR3 length: 16 amino acids. The CDR3 is CATTGGAASTNEKLFF. CDR3 coding DNA: TGTGCCACTACAGGGGGCGCAGCGTCTACTAATGAAAAACTGTTTTTT.

In this sample, this clone turned up a few times. The J gene is TRBJ2-5, the V gene TRBV5-1; 7 bases map to TRBD1. Germline loops: CDR1 SGHRS, CDR2 YFSETQ. The CDR3 is 14 amino acids. V lost 0 bases to trimming and J lost 5 bases; unmatched junction nucleotides: 4. CDR3 sequence: CASSLGGQWETQYF. In DNA form, the CDR3 reads TGCGCCAGCAGCTTGGGGGGACAGTGGGAGACCCAGTACTTC.

V is TRBV24-1 and J is TRBJ2-6; 10 nucleotides agree with TRBD1. With 2 bases clipped from V and 0 bases from J, the junction kept 3 bases outside the gene matches. Germline assignment: CDR1 KGHDR and CDR2 SFDVKD. This CDR3 has 18 amino acids. The CDR3 sequence: CATSDSGQGFSGANVLTF. The CDR3 coding sequence is TGTGCCACCAGTGATTCGGGACAGGGGTTCTCTGGGGCCAACGTCCTGACTTTC.

CDR3 nucleotides: TGTGCCTGGAGTAAAAGGGGTTTGGTAGATTCACCCCTCCACTTT. It yields the protein CAWSKRGLVDSPLHF. The V gene is TRBV30, the J gene TRBJ1-6; weak D call: TRBD1 (5 bases). The CDR3 extends over 15 amino acids. V lost 2 bases to trimming and J lost 8 bases, with 16 bases between them. The germline CDR1 and CDR2 sequences are GTSNPN and SVGIG (reference sequence).

The count of this clone is one. The chain links TRBV7-2 to TRBJ1-6; 7 nucleotides align to TRBD1. Germline-derived CDR1 and CDR2 are SGHTA and FQGNSA. This CDR3 comprises 15 residues. The trim removed 1 base at V and 9 bases at J, leaving 6 bases unmatched. The CDR3 bases are TGTGCCAGCAGCTTAGTAACAGGGGTTAGTTCACCCCTCCACTTT. Amino acid sequence: CASSLVTGVSSPLHF.

CDR3: CASSYGHRYEQYF. For the CDR3, the DNA is TGTGCCAGCAGTTATGGACACCGTTACGAGCAGTACTTC. The chain recombines TRBV6-9 with TRBJ2-7, with D possibly being TRBD1 (5 bases). Trimming took off 2 bases at V and 4 bases at J, with 9 bases between the two ends. The CDR3 is made up of 13 amino acids. Germline lookup yields CDR1 MNHGY and CDR2 SVAAGI.

The rearrangement uses TRBV7-2 and TRBJ1-6, with 7 bases identical to TRBD1. J gave up 4 bases and V 5 bases, and 5 bases lay outside the gene matches. CDR3 length equals 15 residues. Germline V CDR1 and CDR2: SGHTA, FQGNSA. The CDR3 reads CASSQTGDYNSPLHF. CDR3 DNA sequence: TGTGCCAGCAGCCAAACAGGGGATTATAATTCACCCCTCCACTTT.

V is TRBV4-2 and J is TRBJ2-3; no firm D call. The CDR3 spans 14 residues. Germline lookup yields CDR1 LGHNA and CDR2 YNFKEQ. Trimming took off 0 bases at V and 2 bases at J, with 6 bases between the two ends. CDR3 residues: CASSQDSNTDTQYF. DNA for the CDR3: TGTGCCAGCAGCCAAGATTCAAACACAGATACGCAGTATTTT.

The rearrangement links TRBV7-2 to TRBJ1-5; D is undetermined. This CDR3 region has 16 residues. From germline, CDR1 is SGHTA and CDR2 FQGNSA. Trimming took 1 base from V and 2 from J, leaving 12 bases between them. CDR3 residues: CASSLVSGKGNQPQHF. CDR3 coding DNA: TGTGCCAGCAGCTTAGTTTCGGGGAAGGGCAATCAGCCCCAGCATTTT. Full variable domain (missing parts from reference TRBV7-2 and TRBJ1-5): GAGVSQSPSNKVTEKGKDVELRCDPISGHTALYWYRQSLGQGLEFLIYFQGNSAPDKSGLPSDRFSAERTGGSVSTLTIQRTQQEDSAVYLCASSLVSGKGNQPQHFGDGTRLSIL.

This clone turned up a few times. In DNA, the CDR3 is TGTGCCAGCAGTTACTCAAACAGGGGCGACACTGAAGCTTTCTTT. Translation: CASSYSNRGDTEAFF. V and J are TRBV6-2 or TRBV6-3 and TRBJ1-1, with 7 nucleotides matching TRBD1. Unmatched junction bases numbered 4, after V lost 0 bases and J lost 3 bases. The CDR3 spans 15 residues. The germline V gene encodes CDR1 MNHEY and CDR2 SVGEGT.

This clone is a singleton in its sample. This chain links TRBV7-9 with TRBJ2-7, with D possibly matching TRBD2 (5 bases). Germline lookup yields CDR1 SEHNR and CDR2 FQNEAQ (reference sequence). This CDR3 has 16 amino acids. The V and J ends lost 4 bases and 1 base respectively, with 17 bases between them. For the CDR3, the DNA is TGTGCCAGCAGCTCCAGGTCGGGGTTCCCATCCTACGAGCAGTACTTC. Amino acid sequence: CASSSRSGFPSYEQYF.

The rearrangement joins TRBV9 to TRBJ1-2; D ambiguous. CDR1 SGDLS and CDR2 YYNGEE come from the germline V gene. The V end was cut by 0 bases, the J end by 2 bases, with 11 bases between. The CDR3 consists of 15 residues. CDR3 sequence: CASSVGGGLNYGYTF. The CDR3 DNA follows: TGTGCCAGCAGCGTAGGAGGAGGGCTGAACTATGGCTACACCTTC.

This chain connects TRBV30 to TRBJ2-3, with unresolved D. V was clipped by 1 base and J by 4 bases, with 12 bases between them. The CDR3 sequence is 14 residues long. CDR1 is GTSNPN and CDR2 is SVGIG in the germline V gene (reference sequence). The CDR3 spells CAWSGLPRPDTQYF. The CDR3 nucleotides are TGTGCCTGGAGTGGCCTTCCGAGGCCAGATACGCAGTATTTT.

V usage is TRBV25-1 and J usage is TRBJ1-6; 7 nucleotides line up with TRBD1. The CDR3 has 14 residues. Losses at the gene ends were 6 bases for V and 8 bases for J; bases not matched to a gene: 7. Germline assignment: CDR1 MGHDK and CDR2 SYGVNS. Here the CDR3 reads CASSQTGFYSPLHF. CDR3 nucleotide sequence: TGTGCCAGCAGCCAGACAGGGTTTTATTCACCCCTCCACTTT.

This chain connects TRBV30 to TRBJ2-2, with D possibly TRBD1 on 6 matching bases. The V end was cut by 4 bases, the J end by 3 bases, with 12 bases between. The CDR3 runs 14 residues. CDR1 is GTSNPN and CDR2 is SVGIG in the germline V gene (reference sequence). CDR3 bases: TGTGCCTGGACGTGGGGGCTTGACACCGGGGAGCTGTTTTTT. It encodes CAWTWGLDTGELFF. Full variable domain (outside the CDR3, taken from reference TRBV30 and TRBJ2-2): SQTIHQWPATLVQPVGSPLSLECTVEGTSNPNLYWYRQAAGRGLQLLFYSVGIGQISSEVPQNLSASRPQDRQFILSSKKLLLSDSGFYLCAWTWGLDTGELFFGEGSRLTVL.

A note on this clone: Other DNA sequences in the same sample also yield this CDR3. The chain employs TRBV5-1 and TRBJ2-2; 7 nucleotides line up with TRBD2. The V gene end was trimmed by 4 bases and the J gene end by 5 bases; junction bases not matched to a gene: 2. The CDR3 loop spans 13 amino acids. Germline V gene lookup returns CDR1 SGHRS and CDR2 YFSETQ. The CDR3 region is CASSPGGTGELFF. The CDR3 coding sequence is TGCGCCAGCAGCCCCGGGGGGACCGGGGAGCTGTTTTTT. The entire variable domain, with the rest obtained from reference TRBV5-1 and TRBJ2-2, is as follows: KAGVTQTPRYLIKTRGQQVTLSCSPISGHRSVSWYQQTPGQGLQFLFEYFSETQRNKGNFPGRFSGRQFSNSRSEMNVSTLELGDSALYLCASSPGGTGELFFGEGSRLTVL.

The chain links TRBV29-1 to TRBJ1-1, with 9 nucleotides matching TRBD1. Trimming removed 5 bases from V and 3 bases from J; junction bases left unmatched: 4. The CDR3 has 13 residues. Looked up from germline, CDR1 is SQVTM and CDR2 is ANQGSEA. The CDR3 DNA reads TGCAGCGTTAAACAGGGGGCTGACACTGAAGCTTTCTTT. The encoded protein is CSVKQGADTEAFF.

V and J are TRBV6-6 and TRBJ2-7; TRBD2 matches 8 bases. This CDR3 has 15 residues. V shed 6 bases, J shed 3 bases, and the junction held 10 bases outside the gene matches. The V gene's germline CDR1 is MNHNY and CDR2 SVGAGI (reference sequence). Here the CDR3 reads CASRPSGGPFYEQYF. The DNA for the CDR3 is TGTGCCAGCAGACCCAGCGGGGGCCCCTTCTACGAGCAGTACTTC.

The chain has TRBV18 and TRBJ1-3; 9 nucleotides agree with TRBD1. The J segment lost 2 bases and the V segment lost 1 base, leaving 9 bases of the junction unmatched. This CDR3 spans 18 amino acids. CDR1 is KGHSH, CDR2 LQKENI, per germline. The CDR3 spells CASSPQSGTGSTGNTIYF. The DNA of the CDR3 is TGTGCCAGCTCACCACAATCCGGGACAGGGAGTACTGGAAACACCATATATTTT.